This entry features one T cell receptor beta chain sequence. Its antigen is currently unknown. Extraction of roughly 2 micrograms of genomic DNA from cryopreserved PBMCs supplied material for TCR beta libraries. These data belong to a study of cytotoxic CD8 clonotypes in ibrutinib-treated CLL. Study summary: Sequenced samples delivered averages of 255,043 productive templates and 80,000 to 100,000 productive rearrangements.

Overall study results and limits: Higher circulating CD8+ T-cell counts strongly accompanied higher baseline clonality, above age-matched healthy donors.

Looked up from germline, CDR1 is SGHVS and CDR2 is FNYEAQ. This CDR3 comprises 16 residues. The V and J ends lost 1 base and 7 bases, in that order; junction bases with no gene match: 8. Assay used: immunoSEQ multiplex PCR; TCRdb lists only in-frame clones, some missing. The sample records some 130,000 clones, around 84% being singletons. The sequence was obtained from a human donor with chronic lymphocytic leukemia. This sample comprised PBMCs, obtained after 24 months of ibrutinib treatment. The chain combines TRBV7-6 with TRBJ2-1, with TRBD2 identical over 9 bases. The CDR3 sequence: CASSLVRGGISNEQFF. The CDR3 region has the DNA TGTGCCAGCAGCTTAGTGCGGGGGGGTATTTCGAATGAGCAGTTCTTC.